The 2 T cell receptor beta chains given below trace back to one sample, sequenced in a study of human T cells and chemical hapten exposure. The time point: patch test 3, about 24 weeks after DPC sensitization. Treatment described: therapeutic diphenylcyclopropenone sensitization with weekly scalp DPC. TCRdb re-analysed the RACE reads in MiXCR, keeping a single row per CDR3 protein. The sample shows about 30,000 distinct CDR3 sequences, almost 6% of them seen only once. Sequencing was performed on whole blood, taken in connection with sensitization to the hapten diphenylcyclopropenone (DPC). The receptor set was obtained from a man under 40 with alopecia areata. Some clones in this sample may be carry-over from other donors' samples.

This chain links TRBV7-2 with TRBJ1-1; D is uncertain. The CDR3 is 11 amino acids. CDR1 SGHTA and CDR2 FQGNSA come from the germline V gene. With 5 bases removed from V and 6 bases from J, the gap between germline ends came to 7 bases. The CDR3 here is CASSLLSEAFF. Here the CDR3 DNA reads TGTGCCAGCAGCCTACTCTCTGAAGCTTTCTTT. Complete variable domain (other parts from reference TRBV7-2 and TRBJ1-1): GAGVSQSPSNKVTEKGKDVELRCDPISGHTALYWYRQSLGQGLEFLIYFQGNSAPDKSGLPSDRFSAERTGGSVSTLTIQRTQQEDSAVYLCASSLLSEAFFGQGTRLTVV.

This clonotype was seen more than once but under ten times. The CDR3 protein is CASSPQTSGRANEQFF. In nucleotides, the CDR3 is TGTGCCAGCAGTCCCCAGACTAGCGGGAGGGCTAATGAGCAGTTCTTC. The V and J genes are TRBV12-3 or TRBV12-4 and TRBJ2-1, with 14 nucleotides matching TRBD2. Unmatched junction bases numbered 7, after V lost 5 bases and J lost 7 bases. The CDR3 extends over 16 amino acids.